The 24 T cell receptor beta chains in this list originate from one sample, sequenced in a study of T cell clonality in common variable immunodeficiency. General study findings and limits: Fewer deletions and N-nucleotide insertions were reportedly seen in common variable immunodeficiency TCR beta sequences.

Libraries were prepared by immunoSEQ multiplex PCR; TCRdb keeps only in-frame clonotypes and omits some of them. The specimen has approximately 29,000 clones, none found just once. These receptors have no identified antigens. The specimen was peripheral blood mononuclear cells. These receptors came from a human donor with common variable immunodeficiency.

Only a few counts were recorded for this clone. The read finishes 3 residues shy of the CDR3 end, and the germline J gene is used to complete it. The chain employs TRBV7-6 and TRBJ1-5; TRBD1 matches 10 bases. Germline V gene lookup returns CDR1 SGHVS and CDR2 FNYEAQ. The CDR3 extends over 16 amino acids. J gave up 0 bases and V 5 bases, and 4 bases lay outside the gene matches. This chain's CDR3 is CASSNGQGGSNQPQHF. CDR3 bases read: TGTGCCAGCAGCAACGGACAGGGGGGTAGCAATCAGCCC.

At least ten counts were recorded for this clone. The read ends 3 residues before the CDR3 terminus; that terminus is restored from the germline J gene. The chain links TRBV5-1 to TRBJ2-7; 9 bases align to TRBD1. Germline CDR1 SGHRS, CDR2 YFSETQ. The J segment lost 6 bases and the V segment lost 4 bases, leaving 8 bases of the junction unmatched. The CDR3 length is 14 residues. This CDR3 is CASSVRDRAAEQYF. The sequenced part of the CDR3 DNA is TGCGCCAGCAGCGTCCGGGACAGGGCTGCCGAG.

This clone was found a few times. The read ends 3 residues shy of where the CDR3 ends; the end is completed using the germline J gene. The chain couples TRBV2 to TRBJ1-4; TRBD1 aligns across 8 bases. Germline values: CDR1 SNHLY, CDR2 FYNNEI. The CDR3 length is 13 residues. The V gene end was trimmed by 3 bases and the J gene end by 6 bases; junction bases not matched to a gene: 0. CDR3 loop: CASSEDRDEKLFF. The sequenced CDR3 bases are TGTGCCAGCAGTGAGGACAGGGATGAAAAA.

This clone was seen ten or more times. The CDR3 loop is CSARDPGLVYNEQFF. The covered CDR3 bases are TGCAGTGCTAGAGATCCGGGACTAGTCTACAATGAG. J is TRBJ2-1 and V is TRBV20-1; 8 bases are a match to TRBD2. The read comes to an end 3 residues before the CDR3 does, leaving the germline J gene to fill in the end. The CDR3 is 15 amino acids. The V segment lost 0 bases and the J segment 3 bases; nucleotides outside the gene matches: 4. Looked up from germline, CDR1 is DFQATT and CDR2 is SNEGSKA (reference sequence).

This clone was observed at least ten times. The CDR3 end lies 3 residues beyond the end of the read and is filled in from the germline J gene. The chain joins TRBV19 to TRBJ2-1; 10 nucleotides line up with TRBD2. Per the germline V gene, CDR1 is LNHDA and CDR2 is SQIVND (reference sequence). Trimming took 3 bases from V and 4 from J; bases not matched to a gene: 0. CDR3 length: 14 residues. This CDR3 reads CASSISGRYNEQFF. The DNA read from the CDR3 is TGTGCCAGTAGTATTAGCGGGAGGTACAATGAG.

This clone was seen a few times. The CDR3 spells CASSLLVSSYEQYF. CDR3 DNA (partial): TGTGCCAGCAGCTTACTAGTTTCGTCCTACGAG. J is TRBJ2-7 and V is TRBV2; D is perhaps TRBD2 (5 bases). The observed sequence ends 3 residues before the CDR3 terminus, with the missing tail filled in from the germline J gene. The CDR3 has 14 residues. Germline-derived CDR1 and CDR2 are SNHLY and FYNNEI. V was shortened by 6 bases and J by 1 base, with 13 bases between the two germline ends.

In the case of this clone: The read terminates 3 residues before the CDR3 end, so the remaining end is supplied by the germline J gene. The gene calls are TRBV20-1 and TRBJ2-1; 11 bases are shared with TRBD2. The CDR3 loop spans 17 amino acids. Germline CDR1 and CDR2: DFQATT and SNEGSKA (reference sequence). Trimming at V came to 3 bases and at J to 1 base, leaving 8 bases not matched to a gene. CDR3 sequence: CSASGLAGRNSYNEQFF. The CDR3 bases that were read are TGCAGTGCTAGTGGACTAGCGGGTAGGAATTCCTACAATGAG.

This clone appeared many times. The CDR3 end is not reached by the read, which stops 3 residues before it; the germline J gene fills it in. The chain joins TRBV7-9 to TRBJ2-7; 10 bases fit TRBD1. V trimming: 3 bases; J trimming: 5 bases; junction bases outside the gene matches: 4. Germline assignment: CDR1 SEHNR and CDR2 FQNEAQ (reference sequence). The CDR3 sequence is 14 residues long. The CDR3 loop reads CASSFSGTGDEQYF. The sequenced CDR3 bases are TGTGCCAGCAGCTTCTCCGGGACAGGGGACGAG.

A remark on this clone: The CDR3 end is not reached by the read, which stops 3 residues before it; the germline J gene fills it in. J is TRBJ1-2 and V is TRBV5-1, with D perhaps matching TRBD1 (5 bases). The CDR3 loop spans 13 amino acids. V lost 8 bases and J 5 bases, leaving 16 bases between the germline ends. CDR1 and CDR2 (germline): SGHRS, YFSETQ. The sequenced part of the CDR3 DNA is TGCGCCAGTGGGGAACGGAGGGGATATGGC. Amino acids: CASGERRGYG. The complete CDR3 sequence is CASGERRGYGYTF.

Ten or more counts support this clone. The missing CDR3 end, 3 residues past where the read stops, is filled in from the germline J gene. This chain joins TRBV20-1 and TRBJ2-6, with a possible D match to TRBD2 (5 bases). Per the germline V gene, CDR1 is DFQATT and CDR2 is SNEGSKA (reference sequence). CDR3 size: 13 residues. Trimming removed 5 bases from V and 2 bases from J, with 7 bases in between. The part of the CDR3 DNA that was read is TGCAGTGCTGAGAGGGCTGGGGCCAACGTC. Its translation: CSAERAGANV. The whole CDR3 sequence reads CSAERAGANVLTF.

Of note for this clone: The read halts 3 residues ahead of the CDR3 end, with the missing end drawn from the germline J gene. The J gene is TRBJ1-5, the V gene TRBV7-9, with a possible D match to TRBD1 (6 bases). Germline CDR1 SEHNR, CDR2 FQNEAQ (reference sequence). This CDR3 region has 14 residues. Between the trimmed V and J ends, which lost 5 bases and 5 bases, there was a span of 13 bases. Partial CDR3 DNA: TGTGCCAGCAGCCCACAGGGTCCCGATCAGCCC. Protein product: CASSPQGPDQP. The full CDR3 protein is CASSPQGPDQPQHF.

Ten or more counts support this clone. The read gets to within 3 residues of the CDR3 end, and the germline J gene fills in the rest. The rearrangement uses TRBV6-1 and TRBJ1-5, with unresolved D. This CDR3 has 15 residues. Trimming left V 4 bases short and J 0 bases short, with 10 bases between. Looked up from germline, CDR1 is MNHNS and CDR2 is SASEGT. CDR3 residues: CASSGLVSSNQPQHF. The CDR3 DNA, read in part, is TGTGCCAGCAGTGGCCTCGTTAGTAGCAATCAGCCC.

The sample holds a few counts of this clone. The read ends 3 residues shy of where the CDR3 ends; the end is completed using the germline J gene. The rearrangement uses TRBV7-3 and TRBJ1-5; 7 bases match TRBD1. The CDR3 consists of 16 residues. Germline V CDR1 and CDR2: SGHTA, FQGTGA. The trim removed 1 base at V and 5 bases at J, leaving 8 bases unmatched. The CDR3 spells CASSLKRGPGYQPQHF. The covered CDR3 bases are TGTGCCAGCAGCTTAAAGAGGGGGCCCGGTTATCAGCCC. Variable domain in full (rest from reference TRBV7-3 and TRBJ1-5): GAGVSQTPSNKVTEKGKYVELRCDPISGHTALYWYRQSLGQGPEFLIYFQGTGAADDSGLPNDRFFAVRPEGSVSTLKIQRTERGDSAVYLCASSLKRGPGYQPQHFGDGTRLSIL.

Ten or more counts support this clone. The read terminates 3 residues before the CDR3 end, so the remaining end is supplied by the germline J gene. The genes are TRBV2 and TRBJ2-7; TRBD1 matches at 10 bases. After removal of 6 bases from V and 2 bases from J, the junction contained 1 base not matched to a gene. This CDR3 contains 13 residues. CDR1 is SNHLY and CDR2 is FYNNEI in the germline V gene. Partial CDR3 DNA: TGTGCCAGCAGGGGGACAGGGGCCTACGAG. This sequence encodes CASRGTGAYE. The entire CDR3 protein reads CASRGTGAYEQYF.

This clone occurred many times. The sequence runs out 3 residues before the end of the CDR3; the remainder is reconstructed from the germline J gene. This chain connects TRBV29-1 to TRBJ2-1, with 7 bases that match TRBD1. Germline CDR1 reads SQVTM; CDR2 reads ANQGSEA. V lost 2 bases and J lost 6; bases outside the gene matches: 1. This CDR3 spans 12 amino acids. Here the CDR3 reads CSVERDSNEQFF. CDR3 DNA (partial): TGCAGCGTTGAACGGGACAGCAATGAG.

This clone has more than one count but fewer than ten. Coverage ceases 3 residues before the CDR3 finishes, and the germline J gene fills in the end. The chain has TRBV18 and TRBJ2-7, with D perhaps TRBD1 or TRBD2 (5 bases each). This CDR3 has 13 amino acids. From germline, CDR1 is KGHSH and CDR2 LQKENI. Trimming removed 1 base from V and 5 bases from J, with 9 bases in between. CDR3: CASSPQGSDEQYF. The CDR3 bases that were read are TGTGCCAGCTCACCACAGGGGAGCGACGAG.

This clone was detected ten times or more. The read ends 3 residues before the CDR3 terminus; that terminus is restored from the germline J gene. The chain joins TRBV7-9 to TRBJ1-2; tentatively, D is TRBD1 (5 bases). Trimming took 2 bases from V and 7 from J, leaving 14 bases between them. This CDR3 spans 14 amino acids. The germline V gene has CDR1 SEHNR and CDR2 FQNEAQ (reference sequence). This CDR3 reads CASSLPQGFGGYTF. The covered CDR3 bases are TGTGCCAGCAGCTTACCTCAGGGTTTTGGTGGC.

This clone appeared many times. The junction departs from the called germline gene at one end, perhaps through a read error. The read halts 3 residues ahead of the CDR3 end, with the missing end drawn from the germline J gene. V gene TRBV9 combines with J gene TRBJ2-7; D gene uncertain. The CDR3 has 15 residues. The germline gives CDR1 SGDLS, CDR2 YYNGEE. The CDR3 spells CASSVTSSRSDEQYF. Incomplete CDR3 DNA: TGTGCCAGCAGCGTTACAAGTTCCCGCTCCGACGAG.

Of note for this clone: The CDR3 end is not reached by the read, which stops 3 residues before it; the germline J gene fills it in. The chain employs TRBV18 and TRBJ2-2; D unclear. The V gene lost 3 bases and the J gene lost 0 bases, with 5 bases spanning the gap. CDR1 is KGHSH and CDR2 is LQKENI in the germline V gene. CDR3 length equals 14 residues. CDR3 residues: CASSPGSNTGELFF. The sequenced part of the CDR3 DNA is TGTGCCAGCTCACCGGGCTCGAACACCGGGGAG.

The CDR3 sequence: CASSVGGMSYNEQFF. Incomplete CDR3 DNA: TGTGCCAGCAGTGTGGGCGGGATGTCCTACAATGAG. This chain uses TRBV2 with TRBJ2-1; D is possibly TRBD2 (6 bases). The read is 3 residues too short to cover the CDR3 end, so that end is filled in from the germline J gene. V dropped 4 bases and J dropped 1 base, with 11 bases sitting between them. This CDR3 has 15 amino acids. Germline V gene lookup returns CDR1 SNHLY and CDR2 FYNNEI.

Notes on this clone: From the germline J gene comes the end of the CDR3, since the read stops 3 residues before it. This rearrangement joins TRBV18 to TRBJ1-1; perhaps TRBD1 as D (5 bases). The CDR3 is 14 residues long. The germline V gene encodes CDR1 KGHSH and CDR2 LQKENI. Trimming pared 3 bases from V and 1 base from J, leaving 9 bases between. The CDR3 DNA, read in part, is TGTGCCAGCTCACCCGGACACCAGAACACTGAA. Protein: CASSPGHQNTE. Given in full, the CDR3 is CASSPGHQNTEAFF. The complete variable domain, with remaining parts taken from reference TRBV18 and TRBJ1-1, reads NAGVMQNPRHLVRRRGQEARLRCSPMKGHSHVYWYRQLPEEGLKFMVYLQKENIIDESGMPKERFSAEFPKEGPSILRIQQVVRGDSAAYFCASSPGHQNTEAFFGQGTRLTVV.

This clone has a count of ten or more. The sequence runs out 3 residues before the end of the CDR3; the remainder is reconstructed from the germline J gene. This rearrangement joins TRBV19 to TRBJ2-7, with 9 bases matching TRBD2. The V gene end was trimmed by 6 bases and the J gene end by 2 bases; junction bases not matched to a gene: 2. Germline assignment: CDR1 LNHDA and CDR2 SQIVND (reference sequence). This CDR3 contains 13 residues. CDR3 residues: CASRLAGTYEQYF. The CDR3 bases that were read are TGTGCCAGTAGGCTAGCGGGGACCTACGAG.

This clone occurred many times. With the read ending 3 residues before the CDR3 end, the germline J gene is used to fill in that end. The V call is TRBV2, the J call TRBJ1-6, with TRBD1 matching over 7 bases. The CDR3 has 16 amino acids. The ends lost 7 bases at V and 6 bases at J; junction bases unmatched: 12. Germline-derived CDR1 and CDR2 are SNHLY and FYNNEI. Partial CDR3 DNA: TGTGCCAGCATCATAATACCGGGACAGCTTAATTCACCC. Its protein product is CASIIIPGQLNSP. The full CDR3 protein reads CASIIIPGQLNSPLHF.

This clone was seen a handful of times. With the read ending 3 residues before the CDR3 end, the germline J gene is used to fill in that end. The rearrangement uses TRBV7-9 and TRBJ2-1; 13 positions agree with TRBD2. V shed 5 bases, J shed 9 bases, and the junction held 7 bases outside the gene matches. The V gene's germline CDR1 is SEHNR and CDR2 FQNEAQ (reference sequence). The CDR3 runs 15 residues. CDR3 protein: CASSQPGLAGSEQFF. The part of the CDR3 DNA that was read is TGTGCCAGCAGCCAACCGGGACTAGCGGGATCTGAG.